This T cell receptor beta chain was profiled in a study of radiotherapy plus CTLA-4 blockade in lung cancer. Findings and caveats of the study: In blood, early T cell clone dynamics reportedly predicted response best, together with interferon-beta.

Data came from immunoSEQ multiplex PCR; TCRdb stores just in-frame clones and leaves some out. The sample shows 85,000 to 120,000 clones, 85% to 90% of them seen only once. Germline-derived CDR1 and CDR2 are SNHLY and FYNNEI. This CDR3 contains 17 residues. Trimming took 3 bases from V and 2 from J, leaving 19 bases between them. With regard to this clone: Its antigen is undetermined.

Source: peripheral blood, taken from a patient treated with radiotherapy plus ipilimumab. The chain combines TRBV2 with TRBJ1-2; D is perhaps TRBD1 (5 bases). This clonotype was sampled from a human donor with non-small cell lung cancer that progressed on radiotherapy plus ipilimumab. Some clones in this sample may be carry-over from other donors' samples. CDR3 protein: CASSDRLGWGGNYGYTF. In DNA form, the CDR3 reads TGTGCCAGCAGTGACAGGCTTGGATGGGGGGGGAACTATGGCTACACCTTC.